Listed below are T cell receptor beta chains from one sample, sequenced in a study of control samples from healthy donors and cancer patients. Sequencing used immunoSEQ multiplex PCR; TCRdb keeps in-frame clones, though not all of them. This sample carries about 250,000 clones, around 79% of them seen once, and the ten largest clones take more than 10%. The sequencing input was PBMCs. The receptors stem from a woman aged 60-75 years with lung cancer. Each CDR3 is given with its conserved first and last residue.

v_gene	len	CDR3aa
TRBV19	15	CASSVGVHSGNTIYF
TRBV3-1/TRBV3-2	13	CASSHLGQLEAFF
TRBV5-1	15	CASSVDGQGLSEQYF
TRBV19	15	CASSMHRGLGDEQFF
TRBV5-4	14	CASRRDGSTDTQYF
TRBV6-5	14	CASSPLDSHNEQFF
TRBV19	14	CASSTSRAQGPLHF
TRBV30	13	CAWSVRRDQPQHF
TRBV18	16	CASSKRTVLSTDTQYF
TRBV6-5	13	CASRWTGDNEQFF
TRBV3-1/TRBV3-2	15	CASSQGGREWTEAFF
TRBV19	15	CASSPLHSLQETQYF
TRBV5-1	15	CASSLGPDRARGYTF
TRBV7-2	14	CASSQQTAFYGYTF
TRBV6-5	16	CASSYHIAGDYNEQFF
TRBV28	16	CASSPLLGGGPGGYTF
TRBV6-2/TRBV6-3	16	CASSYEGTSGINEQFF
TRBV20-1	15	CSASSREADSSPLHF